These T cell receptor beta chains were read from a single sample in a study of blood T cells in healthy people across ages. TCRdb redid the calling of the 5' RACE reads with MiXCR, one entry per CDR3 protein. The sample contains roughly 730,000 distinct CDR3 sequences, roughly three fifths of which appear only once. Sequenced input: blood. The source of these receptors is a man between 35 and 55 years old in good health. CDR3s include the opening cysteine and the closing phenylalanine or tryptophan. Each record gives: D gene, clone size, J gene, V gene, CDR3 DNA, CDR3 protein. D genes are given only for firm matches. Clone sizes are given selectively: once, few, many, or a class where the clone is expanded.

d_call: .; clone_size: few; j_call: TRBJ2-5; v_call: TRBV3-1; cdr3_nt: TGTGCCAGCAGCCAAGGGATTTCGGAGACCCAGTACTTC; cdr3_aa: CASSQGISETQYF
d_call: .; clone_size: few; j_call: TRBJ1-6; v_call: TRBV7-9; cdr3_nt: TGTGCCAGCAGCTACTATATATTCCCGGATAATTCACCCCTCCACTTT; cdr3_aa: CASSYYIFPDNSPLHF
d_call: TRBD1; clone_size: .; j_call: TRBJ2-1; v_call: TRBV28; cdr3_nt: TGTGCCAGCAGTGACCAGACAGGGGACAATGAGCAGTTCTTC; cdr3_aa: CASSDQTGDNEQFF
d_call: .; clone_size: many; j_call: TRBJ2-2; v_call: TRBV6-2/TRBV6-3; cdr3_nt: TGTGCCAGCAGTTACTCGGCCTTTAGCGGGGAGCTGTTTTTT; cdr3_aa: CASSYSAFSGELFF
d_call: .; clone_size: .; j_call: TRBJ2-3; v_call: TRBV3-1; cdr3_nt: TGTGCCAGCAGCCAAGGAGGTTCCGGGGCCCGTAGCACAGATACGCAGTATTTT; cdr3_aa: CASSQGGSGARSTDTQYF
d_call: .; clone_size: .; j_call: TRBJ2-1; v_call: TRBV14; cdr3_nt: TGTGCCAGCACCAAGGGGGGTGAACCTTACAATGAGCAGTTCTTC; cdr3_aa: CASTKGGEPYNEQFF
d_call: .; clone_size: few; j_call: TRBJ1-5; v_call: TRBV11-1; cdr3_nt: TGTGCCAGCAGCTTGGAGCACAATCAGCCCCAGCATTTT; cdr3_aa: CASSLEHNQPQHF
d_call: TRBD2; clone_size: .; j_call: TRBJ2-4; v_call: TRBV10-3; cdr3_nt: TGTGCCATCGGTGAGTTGCGGGAGCAGTACTTC; cdr3_aa: CAIGELREQYF
d_call: .; clone_size: .; j_call: TRBJ2-5; v_call: TRBV9; cdr3_nt: TGTGCCAGCAGCGTAGGCGTGACAGATAAGGGAGAGACCCAGTACTTC; cdr3_aa: CASSVGVTDKGETQYF
d_call: .; clone_size: few; j_call: TRBJ1-2; v_call: TRBV5-1; cdr3_nt: TGCGCCAGCAGTTCCGACGGGTACTATGGCTACACCTTC; cdr3_aa: CASSSDGYYGYTF
d_call: .; clone_size: .; j_call: TRBJ2-5; v_call: TRBV7-2; cdr3_nt: TGTGCCAGCAGCTTAGAAGGGCCGGGTGAGCAGTACTTC; cdr3_aa: CASSLEGPGEQYF
d_call: TRBD1; clone_size: .; j_call: TRBJ2-7; v_call: TRBV15; cdr3_nt: TGTGCCACCAGCAGGAGGGACAGCCATTACTACGAGCAGTACTTC; cdr3_aa: CATSRRDSHYYEQYF
d_call: .; clone_size: .; j_call: TRBJ2-7; v_call: TRBV7-3; cdr3_nt: TGTGCCAGCAGCGGCGGGGAATCGGCACACAATGAGCAGTACTTC; cdr3_aa: CASSGGESAHNEQYF
d_call: TRBD1; clone_size: few; j_call: TRBJ2-6; v_call: TRBV27; cdr3_nt: TGTGCCAGCAGTTTCCAGGTTTGGACAGGGGGAGGGGATGGGGCCAACGTCCTGACTTTC; cdr3_aa: CASSFQVWTGGGDGANVLTF
d_call: TRBD2; clone_size: .; j_call: TRBJ2-5; v_call: TRBV7-9; cdr3_nt: TGTGCCAGCAGCCCGACAGGACTAGCGGGATTCCAAGAGACCCAGTACTTC; cdr3_aa: CASSPTGLAGFQETQYF
d_call: .; clone_size: few; j_call: TRBJ2-7; v_call: TRBV5-1; cdr3_nt: TGCGCCAGCAGCTTGGGACAGACTATCTCCTACGAGCAGTACTTC; cdr3_aa: CASSLGQTISYEQYF
d_call: .; clone_size: .; j_call: TRBJ2-7; v_call: TRBV2; cdr3_nt: TGTGCCAGCAGCGCACGACTTAGCGAGCAGTACTTC; cdr3_aa: CASSARLSEQYF
d_call: .; clone_size: .; j_call: TRBJ2-7; v_call: TRBV7-9; cdr3_nt: TGTGCCAGCAGCGACATATCGACGTCCTCCTACGAGCAGTACTTC; cdr3_aa: CASSDISTSSYEQYF
d_call: .; clone_size: .; j_call: TRBJ2-3; v_call: TRBV5-4; cdr3_nt: TGTGCCAGCAGCTTGGCCGTGGGGGATACGCAGTATTTT; cdr3_aa: CASSLAVGDTQYF
d_call: .; clone_size: few; j_call: TRBJ1-1; v_call: TRBV12-3/TRBV12-4; cdr3_nt: TGTGCCAGCTCCCTAGGGCAGGGCGTAGAAGCTTTCTTT; cdr3_aa: CASSLGQGVEAFF
d_call: .; clone_size: few; j_call: TRBJ2-3; v_call: TRBV7-8; cdr3_nt: TGTGCCAGCAGCTTAACCCAAACACACACAGATACGCAGTATTTT; cdr3_aa: CASSLTQTHTDTQYF
d_call: TRBD2; clone_size: .; j_call: TRBJ2-4; v_call: TRBV6-5; cdr3_nt: TGTGCCAGCAGTTTTAGAAAGGCGGGGGGGAGAATCCTAGCCAAAAACATTCAGTACTTC; cdr3_aa: CASSFRKAGGRILAKNIQYF
d_call: .; clone_size: .; j_call: TRBJ2-5; v_call: TRBV15; cdr3_nt: TGTGCCACCAGCAGAGACGAGTACCAAGAGACCCAGTACTTC; cdr3_aa: CATSRDEYQETQYF
d_call: .; clone_size: few; j_call: TRBJ1-1; v_call: TRBV9; cdr3_nt: TGTGCCAGCAGCGCGGGGGGCGCGAACACTGAAGCTTTCTTT; cdr3_aa: CASSAGGANTEAFF
d_call: TRBD1; clone_size: few; j_call: TRBJ1-1; v_call: TRBV25-1; cdr3_nt: TGTGCCAGCAGTCCATCCGGGACAGGGCCGAACACTGAAGCTTTCTTT; cdr3_aa: CASSPSGTGPNTEAFF
d_call: .; clone_size: .; j_call: TRBJ2-1; v_call: TRBV7-2; cdr3_nt: TGTGCCAGCAGCATTCCCAGGGGGGGATACACAAATGAGCAGTTCTTC; cdr3_aa: CASSIPRGGYTNEQFF
d_call: .; clone_size: .; j_call: TRBJ1-1; v_call: TRBV7-2; cdr3_nt: TGTGCCAGCAGCTTAGCAGGACAGTATGAAGCTTTCTTT; cdr3_aa: CASSLAGQYEAFF
d_call: TRBD1; clone_size: few; j_call: TRBJ2-1; v_call: TRBV5-1; cdr3_nt: TGCGCCAGCAGCGCCGGACAGGGGTTGGATGAGCAGTTCTTC; cdr3_aa: CASSAGQGLDEQFF
d_call: .; clone_size: .; j_call: TRBJ1-1; v_call: TRBV14; cdr3_nt: TGTGCCAGCAGCCAAGGTCTTCTCGACACTGAAGCTTTCTTT; cdr3_aa: CASSQGLLDTEAFF
d_call: .; clone_size: .; j_call: TRBJ2-7; v_call: TRBV6-5; cdr3_nt: TGTGCCAGCAGCCGCAACAGCGAACCCTACGAGCAGTACTTC; cdr3_aa: CASSRNSEPYEQYF
d_call: .; clone_size: .; j_call: TRBJ1-1; v_call: TRBV25-1; cdr3_nt: TGTGCCAGCAGTGAATTTATGACCGGTGGGGACACTGAAGCTTTCTTT; cdr3_aa: CASSEFMTGGDTEAFF
d_call: .; clone_size: few; j_call: TRBJ2-5; v_call: TRBV7-2; cdr3_nt: TGTGCCAGCCCAGCCCAGTACTTC; cdr3_aa: CASPAQYF
d_call: .; clone_size: .; j_call: TRBJ2-5; v_call: TRBV7-7; cdr3_nt: TGTGCCAGCAGCTTAGGATACGGAGACCAAGAGACCCAGTACTTC; cdr3_aa: CASSLGYGDQETQYF
d_call: TRBD1; clone_size: .; j_call: TRBJ2-5; v_call: TRBV12-3/TRBV12-4; cdr3_nt: TGTGCCAGCAGACCCGGGACAGGCCCCCACCAGTACTTC; cdr3_aa: CASRPGTGPHQYF
d_call: .; clone_size: .; j_call: TRBJ2-7; v_call: TRBV20-1; cdr3_nt: TGCAGTGCTAGAGATCTAGCGTTCCCCTACAATGAGCAGTACTTC; cdr3_aa: CSARDLAFPYNEQYF
d_call: TRBD2; clone_size: once; j_call: TRBJ2-7; v_call: TRBV19; cdr3_nt: TGTGCCAGTTCCGTAGCGGGAACGACCTACGAGCAGTACTTC; cdr3_aa: CASSVAGTTYEQYF
d_call: .; clone_size: few; j_call: TRBJ2-1; v_call: TRBV24-1; cdr3_nt: TGTGCCACCAGTGACCCCAACAGGGTAGGGAACAATGAGCAGTTCTTC; cdr3_aa: CATSDPNRVGNNEQFF
d_call: TRBD1; clone_size: .; j_call: TRBJ2-1; v_call: TRBV9; cdr3_nt: TGTGCCAGCAGCGTAGAGGGGGACAGGTTCAATGAGCAGTTCTTC; cdr3_aa: CASSVEGDRFNEQFF
d_call: .; clone_size: .; j_call: TRBJ2-7; v_call: TRBV12-3/TRBV12-4; cdr3_nt: TGTGCCAGCAATCACGACAGGTTCCGCAACGAGCAGTACTTC; cdr3_aa: CASNHDRFRNEQYF
d_call: TRBD2; clone_size: few; j_call: TRBJ2-7; v_call: TRBV29-1; cdr3_nt: TGCAGCGTATATCGGGGGGTCGAGCAGTACTTC; cdr3_aa: CSVYRGVEQYF
d_call: .; clone_size: .; j_call: TRBJ2-1; v_call: TRBV20-1; cdr3_nt: TGCAGTGCTAGGGAGGGCAGGCATGAGCAGTTCTTC; cdr3_aa: CSAREGRHEQFF
d_call: TRBD2; clone_size: .; j_call: TRBJ2-3; v_call: TRBV7-2; cdr3_nt: TGTGCCAGCAGCAACGGGAGGGGACTAGCGGCAGATACGCAGTATTTT; cdr3_aa: CASSNGRGLAADTQYF
d_call: TRBD2; clone_size: .; j_call: TRBJ2-4; v_call: TRBV2; cdr3_nt: TGTGCCAGCAGCGGGGGGGGGAAAAACATTCAGTACTTC; cdr3_aa: CASSGGGKNIQYF
d_call: TRBD2; clone_size: many; j_call: TRBJ2-7; v_call: TRBV2; cdr3_nt: TGTGCCAGCAGCCCTTTTAGTGAAGTTGGGACTAGCGGACGTGGGCAGTACTTC; cdr3_aa: CASSPFSEVGTSGRGQYF
d_call: .; clone_size: .; j_call: TRBJ1-2; v_call: TRBV7-6; cdr3_nt: TGTGCCAGCAGCTCATCTCCCGGGGCTAACTATGGCTACACCTTC; cdr3_aa: CASSSSPGANYGYTF
d_call: .; clone_size: .; j_call: TRBJ2-6; v_call: TRBV20-1; cdr3_nt: TGCAGTGTCGGCGGGCAGGGTCTCTCCGGGGCCAACGTCCTGACTTTC; cdr3_aa: CSVGGQGLSGANVLTF
d_call: .; clone_size: .; j_call: TRBJ1-2; v_call: TRBV6-2/TRBV6-3; cdr3_nt: TGTGCCACCTTGAGGACGGAACTCAACTATGGCTACACCTTC; cdr3_aa: CATLRTELNYGYTF